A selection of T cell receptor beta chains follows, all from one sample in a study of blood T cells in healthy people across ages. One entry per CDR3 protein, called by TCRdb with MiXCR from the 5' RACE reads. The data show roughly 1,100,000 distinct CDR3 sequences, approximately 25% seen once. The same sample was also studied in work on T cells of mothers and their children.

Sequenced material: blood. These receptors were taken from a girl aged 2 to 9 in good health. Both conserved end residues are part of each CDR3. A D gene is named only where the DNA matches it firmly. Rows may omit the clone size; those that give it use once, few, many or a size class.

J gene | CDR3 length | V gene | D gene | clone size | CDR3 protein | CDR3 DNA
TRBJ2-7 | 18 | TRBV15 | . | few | CATSRDETGQGKDYEQYF | TGTGCCACCAGCAGAGATGAGACGGGGCAGGGGAAGGACTACGAGCAGTACTTC
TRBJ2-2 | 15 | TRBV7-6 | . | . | CASRSGTKDTGELFF | TGTGCCAGCAGATCCGGGACAAAGGACACCGGGGAGCTGTTTTTT
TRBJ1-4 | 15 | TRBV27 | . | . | CASSLGGAVIEKLFF | TGTGCCAGCAGTTTAGGAGGGGCGGTGATCGAAAAACTGTTTTTT
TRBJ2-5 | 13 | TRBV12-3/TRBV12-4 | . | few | CASGWSFGETQYF | TGTGCCAGCGGTTGGAGTTTCGGCGAGACCCAGTACTTC
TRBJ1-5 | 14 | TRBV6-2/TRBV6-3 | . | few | CASSYVGANQPQHF | TGTGCCAGCAGTTACGTAGGGGCAAATCAGCCCCAGCATTTT
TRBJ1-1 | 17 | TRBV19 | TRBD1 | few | CASGLSGQVGSGTEAFF | TGTGCCAGCGGCCTATCGGGACAGGTCGGTTCTGGGACCGAAGCTTTCTTT
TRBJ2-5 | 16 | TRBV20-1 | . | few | CSASFHSPQPQETQYF | TGCAGTGCTAGTTTCCATTCCCCTCAACCCCAAGAGACCCAGTACTTC
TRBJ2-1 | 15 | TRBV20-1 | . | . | CSARVGTSSYNEQFF | TGCAGTGCTAGAGTCGGAACGAGCTCCTACAATGAGCAGTTCTTC
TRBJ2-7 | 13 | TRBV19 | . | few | CASSISRSYEQYF | TGTGCCAGTAGCATAAGCAGATCGTACGAGCAGTACTTC
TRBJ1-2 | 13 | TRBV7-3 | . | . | CASSVPGEGGYTF | TGTGCCAGCAGCGTGCCAGGGGAAGGTGGCTACACCTTC
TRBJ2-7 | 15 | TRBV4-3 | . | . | CASSQGHRTAYEQYF | TGCGCCAGCAGCCAAGGACATAGGACAGCTTACGAGCAGTACTTC
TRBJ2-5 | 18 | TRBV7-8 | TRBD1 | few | CASSLEGTGAKYQETQYF | TGTGCCAGCAGCTTAGAAGGGACAGGGGCAAAGTACCAAGAGACCCAGTACTTC
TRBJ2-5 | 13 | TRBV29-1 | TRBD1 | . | CSVDAGGQETQYF | TGCAGCGTTGATGCAGGGGGACAAGAGACCCAGTACTTC
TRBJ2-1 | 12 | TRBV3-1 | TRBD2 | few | CASSQAQRDQFF | TGTGCCAGCAGCCAAGCTCAGCGGGATCAGTTCTTC
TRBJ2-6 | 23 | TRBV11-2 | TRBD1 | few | CASSLGIQDRGHRKWSGANVLTF | TGTGCCAGCAGCTTAGGCATCCAGGACAGGGGGCATCGTAAGTGGTCTGGGGCCAACGTCCTGACTTTC
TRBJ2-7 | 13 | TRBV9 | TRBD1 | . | CASSVEGGPPLYF | TGTGCCAGCAGCGTAGAAGGGGGCCCCCCCTTGTACTTC
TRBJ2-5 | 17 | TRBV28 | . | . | CASSPYSRGGRGETQYF | TGTGCCAGCAGTCCATACTCTAGGGGCGGAAGGGGAGAGACCCAGTACTTC
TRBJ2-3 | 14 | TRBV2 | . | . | CASTFAAAGDTQYF | TGTGCCAGCACTTTTGCGGCTGCGGGAGATACGCAGTATTTT
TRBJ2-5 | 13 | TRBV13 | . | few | CASRGDGQETQYF | TGTGCCAGCCGAGGGGACGGCCAAGAGACCCAGTACTTC
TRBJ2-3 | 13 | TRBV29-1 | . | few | CSVWGPDTDTQYF | TGCAGCGTTTGGGGGCCGGACACAGATACGCAGTATTTT
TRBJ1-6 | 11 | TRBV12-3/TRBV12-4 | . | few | CASRSVGPLHF | TGTGCCAGCAGGTCCGTCGGACCCCTCCACTTT
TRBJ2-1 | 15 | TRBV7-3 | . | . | CASSLSSSSYNEQFF | TGTGCCAGCAGCTTATCAAGCAGCTCCTACAATGAGCAGTTCTTC
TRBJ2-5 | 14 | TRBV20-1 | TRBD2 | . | CSAHRRGASGEQYF | TGCAGTGCCCACAGGCGGGGGGCGTCGGGGGAGCAGTACTTC
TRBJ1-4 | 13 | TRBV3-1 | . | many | CASSQVPGTELFF | TGTGCCAGCAGCCAAGTCCCGGGGACGGAACTGTTTTTT
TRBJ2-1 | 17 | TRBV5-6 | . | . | CASSGGGGSSSYNEQFF | TGTGCCAGCAGCGGCGGAGGGGGGAGTAGCTCCTACAATGAGCAGTTCTTC
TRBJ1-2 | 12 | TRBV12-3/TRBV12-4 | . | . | CASSFGVYGYTF | TGTGCCAGCAGTTTCGGAGTCTATGGCTACACCTTC
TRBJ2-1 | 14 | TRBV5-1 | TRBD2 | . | CASSYTSGLNEQFF | TGCGCCAGCAGCTATACTAGCGGGCTAAATGAGCAGTTCTTC
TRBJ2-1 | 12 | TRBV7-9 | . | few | CASTKGRNEQFF | TGTGCCAGCACCAAAGGGCGTAATGAGCAGTTCTTC
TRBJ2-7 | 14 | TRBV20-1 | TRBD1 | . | CSASKPGGSYEQYF | TGCAGTGCTAGCAAGCCAGGGGGCTCCTACGAGCAGTACTTC
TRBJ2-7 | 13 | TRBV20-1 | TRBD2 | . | CSARGTITYEQYF | TGCAGTGCTAGGGGGACTATCACCTACGAGCAGTACTTC
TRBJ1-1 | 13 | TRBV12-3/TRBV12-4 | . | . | CAISLGGHTEAFF | TGTGCCATCTCCTTGGGGGGACACACTGAAGCTTTCTTT
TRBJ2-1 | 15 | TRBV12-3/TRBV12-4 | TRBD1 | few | CASTDRELVADEQFF | TGTGCCAGCACCGACAGGGAGCTTGTGGCCGATGAGCAGTTCTTC
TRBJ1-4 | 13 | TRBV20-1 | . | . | CSATRPANEKLFF | TGCAGTGCAACACGACCAGCTAATGAAAAACTGTTTTTT
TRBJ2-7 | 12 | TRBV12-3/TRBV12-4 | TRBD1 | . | CASSLGTAEQYF | TGTGCCAGCAGTTTGGGGACAGCCGAGCAGTACTTC
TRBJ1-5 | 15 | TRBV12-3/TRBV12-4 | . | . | CASSLAGYGNQPQHF | TGTGCCAGCAGTTTAGCCGGATATGGCAATCAGCCCCAGCATTTT
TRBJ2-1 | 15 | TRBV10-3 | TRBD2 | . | CAIRETSGIFNEQFF | TGTGCCATCAGGGAGACTAGCGGGATATTTAATGAGCAGTTCTTC
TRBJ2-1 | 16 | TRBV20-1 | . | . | CSARVERGAGYNEQFF | TGCAGTGCTAGAGTTGAGAGGGGGGCGGGATACAATGAGCAGTTCTTC
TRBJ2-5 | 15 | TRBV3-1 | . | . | CASSQPWTMSETQYF | TGTGCCAGCAGCCAACCCTGGACTATGTCCGAGACCCAGTACTTC
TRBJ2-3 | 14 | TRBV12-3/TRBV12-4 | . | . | CASSKSGSTDTQYF | TGTGCCAGCAGCAAAAGCGGGAGCACAGATACGCAGTATTTT
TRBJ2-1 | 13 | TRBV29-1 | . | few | CNQTDPQTNEQFF | TGCAACCAAACGGACCCGCAGACCAATGAGCAGTTCTTC
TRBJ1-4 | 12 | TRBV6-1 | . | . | CASAVSYEKLFF | TGTGCCAGCGCGGTCAGTTACGAAAAACTGTTTTTT
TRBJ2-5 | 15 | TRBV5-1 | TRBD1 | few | CASNAGTGYQETQYF | TGCGCCAGTAACGCCGGGACAGGGTACCAAGAGACCCAGTACTTC
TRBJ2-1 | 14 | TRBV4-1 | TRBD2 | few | CASRLAGGANEQFF | TGCGCCAGCAGGCTAGCGGGAGGCGCCAATGAGCAGTTCTTC
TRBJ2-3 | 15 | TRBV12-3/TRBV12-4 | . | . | CASIWGSISPDTQYF | TGTGCCAGCATCTGGGGGTCTATCAGCCCAGATACGCAGTATTTT
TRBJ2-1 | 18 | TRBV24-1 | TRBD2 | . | CATSASSGLRPFYNEQFF | TGTGCCACCAGTGCGTCTAGCGGCCTGAGACCTTTCTACAATGAGCAGTTCTTC
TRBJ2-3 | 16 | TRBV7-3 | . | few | CAGSLTEATSTDTQYF | TGTGCCGGCAGCTTAACAGAGGCAACTAGCACAGATACGCAGTATTTT
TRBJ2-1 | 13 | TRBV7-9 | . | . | CASSPWTRSEQFF | TGTGCCAGCAGCCCATGGACCCGATCTGAGCAGTTCTTC
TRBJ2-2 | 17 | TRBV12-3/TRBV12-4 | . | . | CASSSIRVPGGVGELFF | TGTGCCAGCAGTTCCATTCGGGTTCCTGGTGGCGTCGGGGAGCTGTTTTTT
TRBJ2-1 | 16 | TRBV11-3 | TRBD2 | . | CASSSWGTSLYNEQFF | TGTGCCAGCAGCTCCTGGGGGACTAGCCTTTACAATGAGCAGTTCTTC
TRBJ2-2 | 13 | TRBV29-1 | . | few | CSVVGVDTGELFF | TGCAGCGTTGTGGGGGTCGACACCGGGGAGCTGTTTTTT
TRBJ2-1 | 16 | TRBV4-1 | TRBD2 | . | CASSQPSGRAGNEQFF | TGCGCCAGCAGCCAGCCCAGCGGGAGGGCCGGTAATGAACAGTTCTTC
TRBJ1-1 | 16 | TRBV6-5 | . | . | CASSQGYGTMNTEAFF | TGTGCCAGCAGCCAGGGTTACGGGACTATGAACACTGAAGCTTTCTTT
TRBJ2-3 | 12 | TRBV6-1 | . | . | CASSDHRDTQYF | TGTGCCAGCAGTGATCATCGGGATACGCAGTATTTT
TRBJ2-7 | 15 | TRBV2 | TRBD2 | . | CASRTGLATSYEQYF | TGTGCCAGCAGAACGGGACTAGCGACTTCCTACGAGCAGTACTTC
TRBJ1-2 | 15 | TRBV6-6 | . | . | CASRTGGGLDYGYTF | TGTGCCAGCAGGACCGGGGGGGGATTGGACTATGGCTACACCTTC
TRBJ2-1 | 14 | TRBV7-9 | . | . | CASIEHGALDEQFF | TGTGCCAGCATCGAGCACGGCGCGCTTGATGAGCAGTTCTTC
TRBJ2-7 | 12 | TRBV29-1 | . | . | CSVVDRPYEQYF | TGCAGCGTTGTGGACAGACCCTACGAGCAGTACTTC
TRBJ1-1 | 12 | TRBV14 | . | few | CASSQEEGEAFF | TGTGCCAGCAGCCAAGAGGAAGGCGAAGCTTTCTTT
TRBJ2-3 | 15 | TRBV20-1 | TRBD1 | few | CSVIEDRAPTDTQYF | TGCAGTGTTATTGAGGACAGGGCCCCCACAGATACGCAGTATTTT
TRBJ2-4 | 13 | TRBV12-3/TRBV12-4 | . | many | CASSLGGENIQYF | TGTGCCAGCAGTTTAGGGGGGGAAAACATTCAGTACTTC